Included here is one T cell receptor (beta chain) sequence, with context. The J segment lost 5 bases and the V segment lost 2 bases, leaving 6 bases of the junction unmatched. This CDR3 contains 15 residues. Germline V lookup: CDR1 DFQATT, CDR2 SNEGSKA (reference sequence). These data originate in a study of blood T cells in healthy people across ages. Combining a sample-barcoded 5' primer with a J-beta primer mix, a second PCR ran for about 6 to 12 cycles. TCRdb re-analysed the 5' RACE reads in MiXCR, keeping a single row per CDR3 protein. The data hold 790,000 or so distinct CDR3 sequences, with more than 35% observed a single time.

This rearrangement joins TRBV20-1 to TRBJ2-5; TRBD2 matches at 12 bases. The sequence came from an older man in good health. The sequencing sample was made of blood. The CDR3 DNA sequence: TGCAGTGCTAGAATGGCTAGCGGGAGGGGGGAGACCCAGTACTTC. This codes for CSARMASGRGETQYF.